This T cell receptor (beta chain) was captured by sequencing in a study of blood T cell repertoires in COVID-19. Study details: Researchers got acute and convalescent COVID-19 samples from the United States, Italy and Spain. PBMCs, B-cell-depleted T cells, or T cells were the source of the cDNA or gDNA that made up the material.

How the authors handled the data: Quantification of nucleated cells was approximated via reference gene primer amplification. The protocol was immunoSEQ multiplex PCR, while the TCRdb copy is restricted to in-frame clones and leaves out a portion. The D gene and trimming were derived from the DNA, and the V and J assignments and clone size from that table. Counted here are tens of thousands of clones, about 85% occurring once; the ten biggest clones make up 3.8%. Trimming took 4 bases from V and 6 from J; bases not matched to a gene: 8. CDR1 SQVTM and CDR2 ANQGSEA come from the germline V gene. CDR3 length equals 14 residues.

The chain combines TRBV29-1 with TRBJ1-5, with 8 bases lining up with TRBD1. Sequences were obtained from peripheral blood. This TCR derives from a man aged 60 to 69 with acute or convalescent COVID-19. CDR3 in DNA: TGCAGCGTTGCCCTTGGACAGGGAAGTCAGCCCCAGCATTTT. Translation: CSVALGQGSQPQHF.